The 17 T cell receptor beta chains in this list originate from one sample, sequenced in a study of shared clonotypes between healthy human individuals. Profiling relied on immunoSEQ multiplex PCR, and the TCRdb table lists in-frame clones only, not all of them. The data show under 600,000 clones, with around 80% seen just once and 12% held by the top ten. Sequencing was performed on PBMCs. All receptors come from a woman aged 40 to 49 in good health. Some clones in this sample may be carry-over from other donors' samples.

This clone appeared many times. The V and J genes are TRBV7-6 and TRBJ2-2, with D possibly TRBD2 on 7 matching bases. Trimming took 5 bases from V and 1 from J, leaving 14 bases between them. This CDR3 is built from 16 residues. Germline assignment: CDR1 SGHVS and CDR2 FNYEAQ. The CDR3 DNA follows: TGTGCCAGCAGCGTACAGGGAGGGTTGAACACCGGGGAGCTGTTTTTT. Protein product: CASSVQGGLNTGELFF.

The chain joins TRBV7-3 to TRBJ2-2; 7 bases fit TRBD2. The CDR3 is made up of 15 amino acids. The ends lost 1 base at V and 5 bases at J; junction bases unmatched: 4. Germline V gives CDR1 SGHTA, CDR2 FQGTGA. The CDR3 sequence: CASSLNGGGTGELFF. CDR3 DNA: TGTGCCAGCAGCTTAAACGGCGGGGGAACCGGGGAGCTGTTTTTT.

This clone was seen a single time. It differs at one base from a far larger clone, so likely a read error. The sample contains more than one DNA sequence encoding this CDR3. This chain uses TRBV30 with TRBJ2-7, with D unclear. Deletions cut 0 bases from V and 6 bases from J, with 12 bases between. The CDR3 length is 13 residues. Germline V lookup: CDR1 GTSNPN, CDR2 SVGIG (reference sequence). The DNA for the CDR3 is TGTGCCTGGAGTGTGTCATTCGAAAGCGAGCAGTACTTC. This gives the protein CAWSVSFESEQYF.

J is TRBJ1-4 and V is TRBV5-1, with D possibly TRBD1 on 6 matching bases. V lost 0 bases to trimming and J lost 7 bases, with 10 bases between them. This CDR3 contains 14 residues. Looked up from germline, CDR1 is SGHRS and CDR2 is YFSETQ. CDR3 sequence reads: CASSLGPGVEKLFF. The CDR3 nucleotides are TGCGCCAGCAGCTTGGGCCCAGGGGTTGAAAAACTGTTTTTT. Full variable domain (outside the CDR3, taken from reference TRBV5-1 and TRBJ1-4): KAGVTQTPRYLIKTRGQQVTLSCSPISGHRSVSWYQQTPGQGLQFLFEYFSETQRNKGNFPGRFSGRQFSNSRSEMNVSTLELGDSALYLCASSLGPGVEKLFFGSGTQLSVL.

This clone has only one observation. V gene TRBV6-5 combines with J gene TRBJ1-1; a weak D match, TRBD1 (5 bases). The CDR3 is 12 residues long. Between the trimmed V and J ends, which lost 6 bases and 3 bases, there was a span of 8 bases. In germline, CDR1 is MNHEY, CDR2 SVGAGI. The CDR3 loop reads CASRAGYTEAFF. The CDR3 region has the DNA TGTGCCAGCAGGGCAGGGTACACTGAAGCTTTCTTT.

The chain has TRBV10-2 and TRBJ2-7; D call uncertain. The germline V and J ends were trimmed by 3 bases and 3 bases, with 24 bases remaining between them. The CDR3 consists of 18 residues. Germline loops: CDR1 WSHSY, CDR2 SAAADI. The CDR3 DNA follows: TGCGCCAGCAGTGACCCGAACGTTTATTGGCAGCAATTCTACGAGCAGTACTTC. Translated, it gives CASSDPNVYWQQFYEQYF.

This clone was seen a handful of times. V is TRBV15 and J is TRBJ2-5, with D unresolved. In germline, CDR1 is LNHNV, CDR2 YYDKDF (reference sequence). V gave up 5 bases and J gave up 0 bases, with 7 bases separating them. CDR3 length: 13 amino acids. CDR3 bases: TGTGCCACCAGCCCCGTATACCAAGAGACCCAGTACTTC. It encodes CATSPVYQETQYF.

This chain links TRBV7-9 with TRBJ1-5, with D uncertain. CDR3 length: 15 amino acids. V was pared by 1 base and J by 1 base, with 8 bases between. The V gene's germline CDR1 is SEHNR and CDR2 FQNEAQ (reference sequence). This CDR3 reads CASSLGWTSNQPQHF. For the CDR3, the DNA is TGTGCCAGCAGCTTAGGTTGGACGAGCAATCAGCCCCAGCATTTT.

This sequence joins TRBV12-5 and TRBJ2-1, with 10 bases that match TRBD1. This CDR3 comprises 16 residues. The V gene's germline CDR1 is LGHNT and CDR2 FRNRAP. V shed 2 bases and J 0 bases; nucleotides not matched to a gene: 1. The CDR3 DNA sequence: TGTGCTAGTGGTTTGCGGACAGGGGGCTCCTACAATGAGCAGTTCTTC. This sequence encodes CASGLRTGGSYNEQFF. Using reference TRBV12-5 and TRBJ2-1 for the parts outside the CDR3, the full variable domain is DARVTQTPRHKVTEMGQEVTMRCQPILGHNTVFWYRQTMMQGLELLAYFRNRAPLDDSGMPKDRFSAEMPDATLATLKIQPSEPRDSAVYFCASGLRTGGSYNEQFFGPGTRLTVL.

The chain is built from TRBV6-6 and TRBJ1-4; D is unclear. Germline assignment: CDR1 MNHNY and CDR2 SVGAGI (reference sequence). The V and J ends lost 0 bases and 8 bases respectively, with 13 bases between them. This CDR3 is built from 15 residues. CDR3 sequence (DNA): TGTGCCAGCAGTTACTCGTTCCGGGTAGGCGAAAAACTGTTTTTT. Protein product: CASSYSFRVGEKLFF.

This clone appeared a few times. The V and J genes are TRBV15 and TRBJ2-1; 13 bases align to TRBD2. The CDR3 has 19 amino acids. Trimming took 5 bases from V and 10 from J; bases not matched to a gene: 20. Germline-derived CDR1 and CDR2 are LNHNV and YYDKDF (reference sequence). The CDR3 sequence: CATSSRTGAGTSGMGEQFF. CDR3 coding DNA: TGTGCCACCAGCTCCCGCACAGGGGCCGGGACTAGCGGGATGGGGGAGCAGTTCTTC.

The CDR3 nucleotides are TGTGCCAGCAGTCGTACAGGGATCTATGGCTACACCTTC. It encodes CASSRTGIYGYTF. The V call is TRBV28, the J call TRBJ1-2; D possibly corresponds to TRBD1 (6 bases). V was shortened by 5 bases and J by 4 bases, with 11 bases between the two germline ends. Germline-derived CDR1 and CDR2 are MDHEN and SYDVKM. The CDR3 extends over 13 amino acids.

This rearrangement joins TRBV7-2 to TRBJ2-3; D is unclear. V was clipped by 5 bases and J by 2 bases, with 11 bases between them. This CDR3 has 14 residues. The germline V gene encodes CDR1 SGHTA and CDR2 FQGNSA. This CDR3 reads CASSPGPLTDTQYF. CDR3 sequence (DNA): TGTGCCAGCAGCCCAGGACCCCTCACAGATACGCAGTATTTT.

V and J are TRBV13 and TRBJ1-6, with TRBD1 identical over 10 bases. The CDR3 has 15 residues. CDR1 and CDR2 (germline): PRHDT, FYEKMQ (reference sequence). V shed 6 bases, J shed 8 bases, and the junction held 7 bases outside the gene matches. The CDR3 reads CASSPRGTGDSPLHF. The CDR3 nucleotides are TGTGCCAGCAGTCCACGTGGGACAGGGGATTCACCCCTCCACTTT.

This chain uses TRBV6-1 with TRBJ2-7; TRBD1 is a possible D gene (7 bases). Between the trimmed V and J ends, which lost 6 bases and 6 bases, there was a span of 15 bases. The CDR3 consists of 13 residues. Germline V gene sequence: CDR1 MNHNS, CDR2 SASEGT. The CDR3 DNA reads as TGTGCCAGCAGGGCAGGGGGGCATTTCGAGCAGTACTTC. It is translated as CASRAGGHFEQYF.

The V gene is TRBV21-1, the J gene TRBJ2-1; the table names TRBD2, a call not compared with the DNA. TRBV21-1 is designated a pseudogene. The CDR3 spans 14 residues. The CDR3 sequence: CASRLGRVYNEQFF. The CDR3 region has the DNA TGTGCCAGCAGGTTGGGGAGGGTCTACAATGAGCAGTTCTTC.

Only a few counts were recorded for this clone. The chain has TRBV6-1 and TRBJ1-1; TRBD1 matches 7 bases. V was clipped by 2 bases and J by 1 base; unmatched bases: 7. The CDR3 spans 16 residues. CDR1 and CDR2 (germline): MNHNS, SASEGT. The CDR3 DNA is TGTGCCAGCAGTGAATTCGCCGGGACAGCGAACACTGAAGCTTTCTTT. Its protein product is CASSEFAGTANTEAFF.